These 9 T cell receptor beta chains were sequenced from one sample in a study of regulatory T cells in long-lasting Graves disease. Arm-PCR of CDR3 regions and iRepertoire HTBI primers were used to build TCR beta libraries. TCRdb reprocessed the multiplex PCR reads with MiXCR, giving one entry per CDR3 protein. The table includes under 450,000 distinct CDR3 sequences, about 12% detected once. The time point is: newly diagnosed GD, antithyroid drugs for less than 3 months. With RNA extracted from PBMCs as input, the TCR library was made. The same data also contributed to another study, on T cells in Graves' hyperthyroidism and ophthalmopathy.

The source was peripheral blood mononuclear cells (PBMCs), collected at new diagnosis, from a patient treated with antithyroid drugs. All receptors derive from a woman younger than 35 with Graves disease.

To note about this clonotype: This may stem from a read error, because a much larger clone lies one nucleotide away. This chain uses TRBV6-5 with TRBJ1-2, with TRBD1 as a possible D gene (5 bases). This CDR3 region has 16 residues. Per the germline V gene, CDR1 is MNHEY and CDR2 is SVGAGI. CDR3 protein: CASCYGGPIANYGYTF. Written as DNA, the CDR3 is TGTGCCAGCTGTTACGGGGGACCAATAGCTAACTATGGCTACACCTTC.

This clonotype has at least ten counts. The chain has TRBV18 and TRBJ1-3; possibly TRBD1 for D (5 bases). V lost 5 bases and J 2 bases, leaving 16 bases between the germline ends. In germline, CDR1 is KGHSH, CDR2 LQKENI. CDR3 size: 16 residues. The CDR3 coding sequence is TGTGCCAGCTCAAGGGGACCTCCTTGGACTGGAAACACCATATATTTT. Translation gives CASSRGPPWTGNTIYF.

This clonotype came up many times. This CDR3 reads CASSQGRLISWDTEAFF. The CDR3, as DNA: TGTGCCAGCAGCCAAGGAAGACTGATCTCCTGGGACACTGAAGCTTTCTTT. The J gene is TRBJ1-1, the V gene TRBV3-2. TRBV3-2 counts as a pseudogene. This CDR3 region has 17 residues.

This clonotype was detected many times. The V call is TRBV12-3 or TRBV12-4, the J call TRBJ1-1; a possible D gene is TRBD1 (5 bases). The V end lost 6 bases, the J end lost 1 base, and 15 bases lay between the germline ends. This CDR3 is built from 15 residues. DNA of the CDR3: TGTGCCAGCAGATACCTCTACGGGGGGAACACTGAAGCTTTCTTT. Translation gives CASRYLYGGNTEAFF.

This clonotype came up many times. The chain recombines TRBV29-1 with TRBJ2-3; 10 bases align to TRBD2. This CDR3 has 18 amino acids. The V segment lost 0 bases and the J segment 0 bases; nucleotides outside the gene matches: 9. Germline lookup yields CDR1 SQVTM and CDR2 ANQGSEA. The CDR3 here is CSVEDLASGGISTDTQYF. CDR3 in DNA: TGCAGCGTTGAAGATCTGGCTAGCGGGGGTATTAGCACAGATACGCAGTATTTT.

This clonotype was counted at least ten times. The chain has TRBV29-1 and TRBJ2-5; 8 bases align to TRBD2. Germline trimming cut 4 bases from V and 5 bases from J; bases unmatched to any gene: 12. The CDR3 runs 15 residues. CDR1 SQVTM and CDR2 ANQGSEA come from the germline V gene. The CDR3 DNA reads as TGCAGCGTTGCCTTCGGGACTAGTCGGAGGGAGACCCAGTACTTC. Encoded protein: CSVAFGTSRRETQYF.

The rearrangement links TRBV7-8 to TRBJ2-1, with 10 positions matching TRBD1. J was trimmed by 6 bases and V by 4 bases; bases with no gene match: 3. Germline V lookup: CDR1 SGHVS, CDR2 FQNEAQ. The CDR3 extends over 14 amino acids. The CDR3 nucleotides are TGTGCCAGCAGCTCGGGACAGGGGAGCAATGAGCAGTTCTTC. This sequence encodes CASSSGQGSNEQFF. The whole variable domain, remainder taken from reference TRBV7-8 and TRBJ2-1, is GAGVSQSPRYKVAKRGQDVALRCDPISGHVSLFWYQQALGQGPEFLTYFQNEAQLDKSGLPSDRFFAERPEGSVSTLKIQRTQQEDSAVYLCASSSGQGSNEQFFGPGTRLTVL.

The sample holds many counts of this clonotype. V is TRBV12-3 or TRBV12-4 and J is TRBJ2-1, with D tentatively TRBD1 (6 bases). Deletions cut 3 bases from V and 7 bases from J, with 7 bases between. This CDR3 has 12 amino acids. The CDR3 reads CASSFRGNEQFF. Here the CDR3 DNA reads TGTGCCAGCAGTTTTAGGGGGAATGAGCAGTTCTTC.

This clonotype was recorded at least ten times. The CDR3 reads CASSFLAVPNTEAFF. The CDR3 DNA reads TGTGCCAGCAGCTTCCTGGCAGTCCCGAACACTGAAGCTTTCTTT. The V call is TRBV7-3, the J call TRBJ1-1; D is undetermined. CDR3 size: 15 residues. V lost 3 bases to trimming and J lost 1 base, with 12 bases between them. The germline CDR1 and CDR2 sequences are SGHTA and FQGTGA.